This record looks at one T cell receptor (beta chain) sequence and its context. This specimen comes from a study of T cell changes during pregnancy in multiple sclerosis. Using immunoSEQ multiplex PCR, the repertoire was profiled, and TCRdb retains in-frame clones only, with some absent. The sample lists around 40,000 clones; about 89% were seen once. The sequences come from CD4+ T cells from peripheral blood mononuclear cells, collected before pregnancy. The receptor comes from a female donor with multiple sclerosis, enrolled in a pregnancy study.

The CDR3 nucleotides are TGTGCCAGTAGTATTAATCTCCCCCCCGATGGCTACACCTTC. Translated, it gives CASSINLPPDGYTF. The chain uses TRBV19 and TRBJ1-2; D gene uncertain. Trimming shortened V by 3 bases and J by 6 bases, and 14 bases separated the two germline ends. This CDR3 comprises 14 residues. Germline loops: CDR1 LNHDA, CDR2 SQIVND (reference sequence).